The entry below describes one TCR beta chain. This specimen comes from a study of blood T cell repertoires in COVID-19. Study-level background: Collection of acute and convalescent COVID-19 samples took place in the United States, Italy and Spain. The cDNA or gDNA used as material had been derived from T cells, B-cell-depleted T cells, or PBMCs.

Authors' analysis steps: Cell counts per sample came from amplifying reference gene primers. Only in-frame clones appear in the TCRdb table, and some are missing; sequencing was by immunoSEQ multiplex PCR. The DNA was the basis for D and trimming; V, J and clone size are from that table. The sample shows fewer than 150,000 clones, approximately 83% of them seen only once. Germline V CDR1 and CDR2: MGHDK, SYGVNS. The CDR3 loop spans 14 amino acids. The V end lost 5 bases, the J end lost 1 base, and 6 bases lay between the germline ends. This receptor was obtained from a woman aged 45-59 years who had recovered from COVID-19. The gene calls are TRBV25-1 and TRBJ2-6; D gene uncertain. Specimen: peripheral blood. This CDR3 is CASSQHSGANVLTF. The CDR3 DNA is TGTGCCAGCAGTCAACATTCTGGGGCCAACGTCCTGACTTTC.